Sequencing of this TCR beta chain was carried out in a study of blood T cell repertoires in COVID-19. Study details: There were acute and convalescent COVID-19 samples, and they came from the United States, Italy and Spain.

The authors' processing: Researchers report that nucleated cell counts were estimated from reference gene primer amplification. The data were produced by immunoSEQ multiplex PCR, yet TCRdb's version contains in-frame clones alone and is incomplete. V and J calls and clone size are copied from that table; D and trimming were computed from the DNA. The table lists fewer than 250,000 clones, under 90% of them singletons. The germline gives CDR1 SGHDN, CDR2 FVKESK. Trimming took 1 base from V and 5 from J, leaving 15 bases between them. The length of the CDR3 is 15 residues. Followed over time, Seattle patients had been enrolled while infection was active.

The receptor was isolated from a man in his fifties or sixties with COVID-19, enrolled during active disease. The sample comprised peripheral blood. The V call is TRBV14, the J call TRBJ2-7, with a weak D call TRBD1 (5 bases). The CDR3 DNA follows: TGTGCCAGCAGCCAAGCAGGGCTAACAATTAACGAGCAGTACTTC. It yields the protein CASSQAGLTINEQYF.